These T cell receptor beta chains were read from a single sample in a study of cytomegalovirus exposure and HLA in healthy donors. Assay used: immunoSEQ multiplex PCR; TCRdb lists only in-frame clones, some missing. The sample consists of over 150,000 clones, 82% of them appearing once. The sequencing sample was made of PBMCs. The receptors derive from a woman aged 45-65 years in good health and CMV-seropositive. The CDR3 runs from the conserved cysteine through the conserved F or W. The D gene is left open where the match is weak. Expanded clones are given a class, and other clones once, few, many or no size at all.

NA	TRBD1	TRBV9	TRBJ1-4	TGTGCCAGCAGCCCAGGGACAGGAACTCTCTCAGTTAATGAAAAACTGTTTTTT	CASSPGTGTLSVNEKLFF
NA	TRBD1	TRBV23-1	TRBJ2-7	TGCGCCAGCAGTCAACCCTTTGACAGGGGCCACGAGCAGTACTTC	CASSQPFDRGHEQYF
NA	NA	TRBV5-4	TRBJ2-7	TGTGCCAGCAGCTTGGCAGTGGGCAGTAGCTACGAGCAGTACTTC	CASSLAVGSSYEQYF
NA	NA	TRBV18	TRBJ2-7	TGTGCCAGCTCACCAAATCTTGGTAGCGTACCAAGCTCCTACGAGCAGTACTTC	CASSPNLGSVPSSYEQYF
NA	TRBD2	TRBV6-6	TRBJ2-1	TGTGCCAGCAGTCCCCTGCTAGCGGGGACCTACAATGAGCAGTTCTTC	CASSPLLAGTYNEQFF
NA	TRBD1	TRBV28	TRBJ1-6	TGTGCCAGCAGCGAACTCCCCGGGACAGTAGGTCCATCCCTCCACTTT	CASSELPGTVGPSLHF
once	NA	TRBV21-1	TRBJ2-6	TGTGCCAGCAGCAAAGCTAACAGGGGGCGTTCTGGGGCCAACGGCCTGACTTTC	CASSKANRGRSGANGLTF
NA	TRBD2	TRBV5-1	TRBJ2-7	TGCGCCAGCAGCTCCCCGGGGGGAGGTCCCTACGAGCAGTACTTC	CASSSPGGGPYEQYF
once	NA	TRBV4-1	TRBJ1-2	TGCGCCAGCAGCCCCCGACAAGATAACTATGGCTACACCTTC	CASSPRQDNYGYTF
NA	TRBD1	TRBV5-1	TRBJ1-1	TGCGCCAGCAGCGCCGCAGCAGGGGGCCGGAACACTGAAGCTTTCTTT	CASSAAAGGRNTEAFF
NA	TRBD1	TRBV18	TRBJ1-1	TGTGCCAGCTCACCACCGACCGGGACAGGGTCTGATTTCGGCACTGAAGCTTTCTTT	CASSPPTGTGSDFGTEAFF
NA	NA	TRBV19	TRBJ2-1	TGTGCCACGGGGGAAAATTCCTACAATGAGCAGTTCTTC	CATGENSYNEQFF
NA	TRBD2	TRBV5-1	TRBJ2-1	TGCGCCAGCAGCTTGGACAGCGGGAGTGGGTATGAGCAGTTCTTC	CASSLDSGSGYEQFF
NA	NA	TRBV6-5	TRBJ1-5	TGTGCCAGCAATACTTTGGGCGGCAATCAGCCCCAGCATTTT	CASNTLGGNQPQHF
NA	TRBD1	TRBV28	TRBJ2-5	TGTGCCAGCAGGAGGGGGCTAGAGACCCAGTACTTC	CASRRGLETQYF
NA	NA	TRBV7-8	TRBJ2-1	TGTGCCAGCAGTAGGACAGACAACAATGAGCAGTTCTTC	CASSRTDNNEQFF
once	TRBD1	TRBV7-9	TRBJ1-1	TGTTCCAGCAGCCCCTATGACAGGGGGCTGGCTGAAGCTTTCTTT	CSSSPYDRGLAEAFF
NA	NA	TRBV6-6	TRBJ1-5	TGTGCCAGCAGTTACTCAGGCAGGGGAGAAGGTCAGCCCCAGCATTTT	CASSYSGRGEGQPQHF
NA	NA	TRBV25-1	TRBJ1-2	TGTGCCAGCAGTGAACAGGGATGGTATGGCTACACCTTC	CASSEQGWYGYTF
NA	NA	TRBV6-5	TRBJ2-7	TGTGCCAGCAGTCTCCGACAGGTCGCAGGGGAGCAGTACTTC	CASSLRQVAGEQYF
NA	NA	TRBV18	TRBJ2-7	TGTGCCAGCTCACCCAGGGACTCTATCAGGGAGCAGTACTTC	CASSPRDSIREQYF
NA	NA	TRBV6-1	TRBJ1-5	TGTGCCAGCAGTGAGTCAGGGCGACAGCCCCAGCATTTT	CASSESGRQPQHF
NA	TRBD2	TRBV7-2	TRBJ2-1	TGTGCCAGCAGCCTAGCGGGAGGGATCTACAATGAGCAGTTCTTC	CASSLAGGIYNEQFF
NA	NA	TRBV21-1	TRBJ2-1	TGTGCCAGCAGCAAAGGGGATGGACAGGGTAACAATGAGCAGTTCTTC	CASSKGDGQGNNEQFF